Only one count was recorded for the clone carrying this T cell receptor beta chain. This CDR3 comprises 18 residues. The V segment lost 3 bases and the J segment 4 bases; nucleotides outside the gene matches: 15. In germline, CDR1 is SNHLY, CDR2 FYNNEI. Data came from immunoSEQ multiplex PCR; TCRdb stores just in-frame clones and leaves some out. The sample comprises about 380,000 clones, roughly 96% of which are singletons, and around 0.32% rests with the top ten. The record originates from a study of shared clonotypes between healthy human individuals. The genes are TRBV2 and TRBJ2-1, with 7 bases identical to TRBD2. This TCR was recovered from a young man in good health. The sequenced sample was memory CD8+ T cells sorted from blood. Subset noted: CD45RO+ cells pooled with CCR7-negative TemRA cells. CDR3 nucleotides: TGTGCCAGCAGTGAGCCGGGGGGACTCGACGGCCCTTACAATGAGCAGTTCTTC. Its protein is CASSEPGGLDGPYNEQFF.